The 3 T cell receptor beta chains reported below all come from one sample, sequenced in a study of cytomegalovirus exposure and HLA in healthy donors. Amplification used 60 Vbeta primers and 13 Jbeta primers. Profiling relied on immunoSEQ multiplex PCR, and the TCRdb table lists in-frame clones only, not all of them. The sample lists about 130,000 clones, around 82% occurring once. The sequenced sample consisted of PBMCs. All receptors derive from a man aged 50 to 59 in good health and CMV-seronegative.

The rearrangement links TRBV11-2 to TRBJ2-7; no clear D. The V end lost 5 bases, the J end lost 5 bases, and 16 bases lay between the germline ends. This CDR3 has 14 residues. Germline values: CDR1 SGHAT, CDR2 FQNNGV. Written as DNA, the CDR3 is TGTGCCAGCAGCCCGCGACTCAAACGCGACGAGCAGTACTTC. Translation gives CASSPRLKRDEQYF.

The J gene is TRBJ2-1, the V gene TRBV6-5; 9 nucleotides agree with TRBD1. Trimming at V came to 4 bases and at J to 4 bases, leaving 5 bases not matched to a gene. This CDR3 region has 15 residues. Germline CDR1 MNHEY, CDR2 SVGAGI. The CDR3 DNA reads as TGTGCCAGCAGTTCCGGGACAGGGCCTTACAATGAGCAGTTCTTC. It encodes CASSSGTGPYNEQFF.

This chain uses TRBV10-3 with TRBJ2-3; the match to TRBD2 covers 9 bases. V trimming: 2 bases; J trimming: 5 bases; junction bases outside the gene matches: 5. CDR3 length: 15 amino acids. CDR1 is ENHRY, CDR2 SYGVKD, per germline. The CDR3, as DNA: TGTGCCATCAGTGAGGCGGGAGGGCCGAGAGATACGCAGTATTTT. It encodes CAISEAGGPRDTQYF.